This T cell receptor (beta chain) was documented in a study of T cells after yellow fever vaccination. Trimming removed 2 bases from V and 4 bases from J, with 14 bases in between. From germline, CDR1 is MNHNS and CDR2 SASEGT. The CDR3 is 15 residues long. TCRdb processed the 5' RACE reads anew with MiXCR; each CDR3 protein has one entry. Among hundreds of thousands of distinct CDR3 sequences listed, around 20% were seen once. The V and J genes are TRBV6-1 and TRBJ1-1; D remains unclear. Sequencing was performed on PBMCs, taken before the yellow fever booster vaccination. This TCR was sampled from a man aged 18-30 years who received the YFV17D yellow fever vaccine. The CDR3 DNA follows: TGTGCCAGCAGTGAACGGCCGGCATGGGCCACTGAAGCTTTCTTT. It specifies CASSERPAWATEAFF.